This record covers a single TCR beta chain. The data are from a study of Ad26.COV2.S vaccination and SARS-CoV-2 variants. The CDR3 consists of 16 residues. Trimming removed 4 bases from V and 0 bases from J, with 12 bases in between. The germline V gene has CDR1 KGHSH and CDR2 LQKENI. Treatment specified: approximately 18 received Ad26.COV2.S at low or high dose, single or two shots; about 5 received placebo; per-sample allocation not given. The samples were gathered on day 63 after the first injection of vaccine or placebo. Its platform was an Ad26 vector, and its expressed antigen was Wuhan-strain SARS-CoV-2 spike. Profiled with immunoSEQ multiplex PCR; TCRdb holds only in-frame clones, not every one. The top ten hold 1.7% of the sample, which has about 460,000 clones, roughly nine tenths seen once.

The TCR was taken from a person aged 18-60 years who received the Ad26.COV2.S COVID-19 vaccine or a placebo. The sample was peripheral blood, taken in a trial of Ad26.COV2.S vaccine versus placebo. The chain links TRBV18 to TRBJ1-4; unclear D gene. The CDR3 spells CASSRRERATNEKLFF. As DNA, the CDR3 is TGTGCCAGCTCACGGAGGGAGAGAGCAACTAATGAAAAACTGTTTTTT.